The 8 T cell receptor beta chains listed next were all sequenced from one sample in a study of identical twins. TCRdb itself ran the 5' RACE reads through MiXCR, one entry per CDR3 protein. The data hold around 490,000 distinct CDR3 sequences, with nearly 15% observed a single time. The sample was also reused in another study, on yellow fever vaccine responses in identical twins.

The sequencing input was CD4+ T cells sorted from blood. These TCRs come from a woman between 18 and 29 years old in good health.

The chain joins TRBV7-8 to TRBJ2-6; D is uncertain. Germline V lookup: CDR1 SGHVS, CDR2 FQNEAQ. Trimming cost V 1 base and J 4 bases, with 8 bases left between them. There are 15 residues in the CDR3. The CDR3 is CASSLVETGANVLTF. As DNA, the CDR3 is TGTGCCAGCAGCTTAGTGGAGACCGGGGCCAACGTCCTGACTTTC.

This clonotype was found many times. V usage is TRBV10-2 and J usage is TRBJ1-2; 8 bases map to TRBD1. Germline V gene sequence: CDR1 WSHSY, CDR2 SAAADI. CDR3 length: 13 amino acids. V shed 7 bases, J shed 8 bases, and the junction held 9 bases outside the gene matches. CDR3 coding DNA: TGCGCCAGCACAGACAGGGGTCCGGGCGGCTACACCTTC. Its translation is CASTDRGPGGYTF.

This clonotype was recorded a few times. The chain has TRBV12-3 or TRBV12-4 and TRBJ1-3, with unresolved D. CDR3 length: 13 residues. Between the trimmed V and J ends, which lost 3 bases and 7 bases, there was a span of 10 bases. Written as DNA, the CDR3 is TGTGCCAGCAGTTTGGTCCCGGGGAACACCATATATTTT. Protein product: CASSLVPGNTIYF.

V gene TRBV29-1 combines with J gene TRBJ1-2; D unclear. Germline V gives CDR1 SQVTM, CDR2 ANQGSEA. The CDR3 covers 12 residues. V shed 4 bases and J shed 8 bases, with 14 bases lying between them. DNA of the CDR3: TGCAGCGTTGGTATCGAAGGGAGAGGCTACACCTTC. The encoded protein is CSVGIEGRGYTF. The full variable domain, rest sourced from reference TRBV29-1 and TRBJ1-2, is SAVISQKPSRDICQRGTSLTIQCQVDSQVTMMFWYRQQPGQSLTLIATANQGSEATYESGFVIDKFPISRPNLTFSTLTVSNMSPEDSSIYLCSVGIEGRGYTFGSGTRLTVV.

The V and J genes are TRBV6-5 and TRBJ1-5; 8 bases agree with TRBD1. The CDR3 loop spans 14 amino acids. Germline V gives CDR1 MNHEY, CDR2 SVGAGI. V dropped 4 bases and J dropped 7; count of bases not matched to a gene: 6. CDR3 loop: CASSSQGARQPQHF. CDR3 DNA sequence: TGTGCCAGCAGTTCCCAGGGGGCGCGGCAGCCCCAGCATTTT.

The chain is built from TRBV28 and TRBJ2-2; D remains unclear. Germline-derived CDR1 and CDR2 are MDHEN and SYDVKM. V was cut by 9 bases and J by 0 bases, with 14 bases left in between. The length of the CDR3 is 15 residues. CDR3 protein: CASRWSIANTGELFF. The CDR3 DNA follows: TGTGCCAGTCGCTGGAGCATCGCGAACACCGGGGAGCTGTTTTTT.

This clonotype was recorded at least ten times. The J gene is TRBJ2-3, the V gene TRBV5-1; the D gene could be TRBD1 or TRBD2 (6 bases each). There are 15 residues in the CDR3. Trimming removed 0 bases at V and 2 bases at J, with 10 bases between. CDR1 is SGHRS, CDR2 YFSETQ, per germline. Here the CDR3 reads CASSLEGGFTDTQYF. CDR3 nucleotide sequence: TGCGCCAGCAGCTTGGAGGGGGGTTTCACAGATACGCAGTATTTT.

This clonotype was seen a handful of times. This chain connects TRBV29-1 to TRBJ2-5, with 7 bases aligning to TRBD1. Unmatched junction bases numbered 10, after V lost 6 bases and J lost 3 bases. CDR1 is SQVTM, CDR2 ANQGSEA, per germline. The CDR3 contains 14 residues. Written as DNA, the CDR3 is TGCAGCGTGACCGCCGGGACAGCGGAAGAGACCCAGTACTTC. It translates to CSVTAGTAEETQYF.